Described below is a single T cell receptor beta chain sequence and its context. What it binds is not known. Trimming removed 5 bases from V and 6 bases from J, with 15 bases in between. This CDR3 comprises 14 residues. Germline CDR1 SGHNT, CDR2 YENEEA. Template switching (which added a universal primer site) was used, and cDNA carried unique molecular identifiers. MiXCR, run by TCRdb on the 5' RACE reads, gives a single entry per CDR3 protein. The table includes 1.5 million or so distinct CDR3 sequences, less than 35% detected once. This sample stems from a study of identical twins. Study-wide points: Alpha sequences that were out-of-frame and twin-shared showed an excess of low generation probability. Invariant MAIT and iNKT cells are populations that could partly confound zero-insertion analyses.

Everyone who gave samples was a healthy Caucasian. The sample consisted of cord blood. The chain is built from TRBV11-3 and TRBJ2-3; D remains unclear. The sequence came from a newborn girl in good health. In DNA, the CDR3 is TGTGCCAGCAGCCCTGATAGCTACGGCGATACGCAGTATTTT. Translation: CASSPDSYGDTQYF.